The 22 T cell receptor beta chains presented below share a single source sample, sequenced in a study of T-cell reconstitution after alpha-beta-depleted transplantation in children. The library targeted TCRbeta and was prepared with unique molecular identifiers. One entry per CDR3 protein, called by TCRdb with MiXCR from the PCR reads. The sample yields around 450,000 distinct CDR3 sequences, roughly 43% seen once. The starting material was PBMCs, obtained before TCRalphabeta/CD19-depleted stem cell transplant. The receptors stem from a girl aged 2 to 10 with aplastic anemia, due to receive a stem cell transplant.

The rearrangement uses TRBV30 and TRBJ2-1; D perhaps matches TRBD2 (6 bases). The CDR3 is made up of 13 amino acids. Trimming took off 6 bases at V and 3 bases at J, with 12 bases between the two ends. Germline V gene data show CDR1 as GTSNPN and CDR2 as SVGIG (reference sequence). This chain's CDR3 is CACTRTIYNEQFF. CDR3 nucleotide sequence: TGTGCCTGCACCCGGACTATCTACAATGAGCAGTTCTTC.

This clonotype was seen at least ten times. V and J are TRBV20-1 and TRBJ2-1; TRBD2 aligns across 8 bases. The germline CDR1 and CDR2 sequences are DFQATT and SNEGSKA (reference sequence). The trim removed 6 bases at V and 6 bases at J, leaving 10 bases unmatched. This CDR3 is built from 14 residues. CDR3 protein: CSARLAGGTNEQFF. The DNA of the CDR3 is TGCAGTGCGCGTCTAGCGGGTGGCACCAATGAGCAGTTCTTC.

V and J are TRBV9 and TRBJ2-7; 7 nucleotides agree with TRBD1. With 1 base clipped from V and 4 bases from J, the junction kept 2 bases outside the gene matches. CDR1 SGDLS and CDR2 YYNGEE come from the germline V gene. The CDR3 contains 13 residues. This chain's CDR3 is CASSVKQGYEQYF. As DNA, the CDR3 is TGTGCCAGCAGCGTAAAACAGGGGTACGAGCAGTACTTC. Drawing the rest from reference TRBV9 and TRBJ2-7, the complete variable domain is DSGVTQTPKHLITATGQRVTLRCSPRSGDLSVYWYQQSLDQGLQFLIQYYNGEERAKGNILERFSAQQFPDLHSELNLSSLELGDSALYFCASSVKQGYEQYFGPGTRLTVT.

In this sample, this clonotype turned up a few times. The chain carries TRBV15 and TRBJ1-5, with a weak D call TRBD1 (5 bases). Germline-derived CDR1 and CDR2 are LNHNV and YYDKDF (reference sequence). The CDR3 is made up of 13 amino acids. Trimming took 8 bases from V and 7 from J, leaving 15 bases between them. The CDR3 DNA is TGTGCCACCGGGGGTGGGGGAAGACAGCCCCAGCATTTT. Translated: CATGGGGRQPQHF.

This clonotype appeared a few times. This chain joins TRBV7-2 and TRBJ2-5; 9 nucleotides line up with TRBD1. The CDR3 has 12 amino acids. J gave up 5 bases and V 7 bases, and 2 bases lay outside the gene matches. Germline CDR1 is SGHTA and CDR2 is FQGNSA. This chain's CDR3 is CASNRGRETQYF. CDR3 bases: TGTGCCAGCAACAGGGGGCGGGAGACCCAGTACTTC.

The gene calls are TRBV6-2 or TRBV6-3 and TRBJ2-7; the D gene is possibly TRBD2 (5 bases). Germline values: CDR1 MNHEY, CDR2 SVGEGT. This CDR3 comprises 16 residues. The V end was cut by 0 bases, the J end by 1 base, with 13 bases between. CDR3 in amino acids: CASSYSPGWNSYEQYF. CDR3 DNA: TGTGCCAGCAGTTACTCGCCGGGGTGGAATTCCTACGAGCAGTACTTC.

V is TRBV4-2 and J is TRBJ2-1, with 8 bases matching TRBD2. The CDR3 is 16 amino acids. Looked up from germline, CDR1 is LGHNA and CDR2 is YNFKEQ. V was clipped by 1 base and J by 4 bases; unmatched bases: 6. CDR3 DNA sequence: TGTGCCAGCAGCCAAGCCGGACGGGAGGGGTACAATGAGCAGTTCTTC. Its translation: CASSQAGREGYNEQFF.

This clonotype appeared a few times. The CDR3 DNA follows: TGTGCCAGCAGTGAATATGGGACAGGGGTTTCCTACGAGCAGTACTTC. The encoded protein is CASSEYGTGVSYEQYF. The chain recombines TRBV25-1 with TRBJ2-7; 10 bases align to TRBD1. The J segment lost 1 base and the V segment lost 0 bases, leaving 3 bases of the junction unmatched. The germline V gene encodes CDR1 MGHDK and CDR2 SYGVNS. There are 16 residues in the CDR3.

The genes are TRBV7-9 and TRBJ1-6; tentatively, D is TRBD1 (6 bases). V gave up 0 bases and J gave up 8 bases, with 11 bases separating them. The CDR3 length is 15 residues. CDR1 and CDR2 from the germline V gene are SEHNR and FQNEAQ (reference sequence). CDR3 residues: CASSLAYRADSPLHF. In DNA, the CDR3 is TGTGCCAGCAGCTTAGCTTACAGGGCCGATTCACCCCTCCACTTT.

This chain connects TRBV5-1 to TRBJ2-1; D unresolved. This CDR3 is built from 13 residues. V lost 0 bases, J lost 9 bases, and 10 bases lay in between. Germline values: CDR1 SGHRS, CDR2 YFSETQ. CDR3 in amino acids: CASSLGQEGEQFF. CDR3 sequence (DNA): TGCGCCAGCAGCTTGGGACAAGAAGGTGAGCAGTTCTTC. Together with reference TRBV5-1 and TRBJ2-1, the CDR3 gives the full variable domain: KAGVTQTPRYLIKTRGQQVTLSCSPISGHRSVSWYQQTPGQGLQFLFEYFSETQRNKGNFPGRFSGRQFSNSRSEMNVSTLELGDSALYLCASSLGQEGEQFFGPGTRLTVL.

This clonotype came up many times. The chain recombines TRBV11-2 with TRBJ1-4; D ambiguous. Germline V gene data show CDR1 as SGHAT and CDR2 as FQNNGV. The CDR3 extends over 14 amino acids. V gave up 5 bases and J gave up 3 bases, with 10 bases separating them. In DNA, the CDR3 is TGTGCCAGCAGCCCCGGGAGTCCTAATGAAAAACTGTTTTTT. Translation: CASSPGSPNEKLFF.

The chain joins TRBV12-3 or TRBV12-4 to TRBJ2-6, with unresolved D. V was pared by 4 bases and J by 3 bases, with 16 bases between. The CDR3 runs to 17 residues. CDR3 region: CASSSKLIPGGANVLTF. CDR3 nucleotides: TGTGCCAGCAGTTCCAAACTGATCCCGGGTGGGGCCAACGTCCTGACTTTC.

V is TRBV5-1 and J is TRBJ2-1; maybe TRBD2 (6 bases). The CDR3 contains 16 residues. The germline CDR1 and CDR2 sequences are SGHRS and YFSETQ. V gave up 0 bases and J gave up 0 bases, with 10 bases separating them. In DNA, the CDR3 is TGCGCCAGCAGCTTGGCGTGGCGGGACTCCTACAATGAGCAGTTCTTC. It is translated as CASSLAWRDSYNEQFF.

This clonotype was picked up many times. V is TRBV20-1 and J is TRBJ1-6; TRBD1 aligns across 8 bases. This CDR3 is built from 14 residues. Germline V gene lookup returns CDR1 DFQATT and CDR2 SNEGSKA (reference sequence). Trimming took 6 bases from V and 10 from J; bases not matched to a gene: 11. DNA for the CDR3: TGCAGTGCCCCAATCGCCAGGGGGCGATCACCCCTCCACTTT. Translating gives CSAPIARGRSPLHF.

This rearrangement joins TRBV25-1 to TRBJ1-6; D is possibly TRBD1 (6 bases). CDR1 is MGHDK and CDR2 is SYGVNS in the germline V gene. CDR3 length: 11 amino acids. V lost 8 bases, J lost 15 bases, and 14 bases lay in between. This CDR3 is CASSTGLRLHF. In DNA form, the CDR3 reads TGTGCCAGCTCAACAGGGCTTCGCCTCCACTTT.

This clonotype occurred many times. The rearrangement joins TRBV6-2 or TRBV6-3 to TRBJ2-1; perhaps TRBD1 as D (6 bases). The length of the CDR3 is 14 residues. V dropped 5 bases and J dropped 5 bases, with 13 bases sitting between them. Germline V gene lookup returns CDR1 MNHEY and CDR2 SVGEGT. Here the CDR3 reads CASSPGQRNNEQFF. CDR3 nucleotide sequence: TGTGCCAGCAGTCCCGGACAGCGTAACAATGAGCAGTTCTTC.

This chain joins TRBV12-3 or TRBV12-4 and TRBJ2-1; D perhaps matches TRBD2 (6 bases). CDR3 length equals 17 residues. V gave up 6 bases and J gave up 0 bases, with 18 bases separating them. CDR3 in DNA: TGTGCCAGCAGCCCCTGGGGTAGCGGCCTCTCCTACAATGAGCAGTTCTTC. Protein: CASSPWGSGLSYNEQFF.

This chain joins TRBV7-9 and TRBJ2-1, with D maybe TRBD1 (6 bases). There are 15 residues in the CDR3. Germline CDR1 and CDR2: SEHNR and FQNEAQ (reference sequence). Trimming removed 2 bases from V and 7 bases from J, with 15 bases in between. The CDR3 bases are TGTGCCAGCAGCTTAAGCCAGGGGAGTTTGAATGAGCAGTTCTTC. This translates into CASSLSQGSLNEQFF.

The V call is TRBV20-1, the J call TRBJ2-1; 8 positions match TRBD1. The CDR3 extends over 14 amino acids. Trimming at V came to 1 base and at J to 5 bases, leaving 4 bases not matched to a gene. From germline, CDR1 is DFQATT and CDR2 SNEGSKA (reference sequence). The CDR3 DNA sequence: TGCAGTGCTAGAGGACAGGGGAAAAACAATGAGCAGTTCTTC. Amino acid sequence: CSARGQGKNNEQFF.

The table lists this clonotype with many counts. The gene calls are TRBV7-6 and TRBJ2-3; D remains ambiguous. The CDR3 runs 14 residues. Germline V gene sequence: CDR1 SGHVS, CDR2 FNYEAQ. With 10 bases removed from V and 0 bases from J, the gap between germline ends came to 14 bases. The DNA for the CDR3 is TGTGCCATCTCCCCAGCGTTTAGCACAGATACGCAGTATTTT. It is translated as CAISPAFSTDTQYF.

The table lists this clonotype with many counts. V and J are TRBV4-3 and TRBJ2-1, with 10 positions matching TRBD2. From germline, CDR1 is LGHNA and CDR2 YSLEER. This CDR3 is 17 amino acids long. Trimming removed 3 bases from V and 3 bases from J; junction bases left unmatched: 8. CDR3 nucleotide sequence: TGCGCCAGCAGCCAGCTGGTGGCTAGCGGGAGCTACAATGAGCAGTTCTTC. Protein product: CASSQLVASGSYNEQFF.

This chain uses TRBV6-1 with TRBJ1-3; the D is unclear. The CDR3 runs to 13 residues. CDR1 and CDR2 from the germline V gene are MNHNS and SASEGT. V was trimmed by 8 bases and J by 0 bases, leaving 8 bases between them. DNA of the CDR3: TGTGCCAGCGAACCGACCTCTGGAAACACCATATATTTT. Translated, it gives CASEPTSGNTIYF.